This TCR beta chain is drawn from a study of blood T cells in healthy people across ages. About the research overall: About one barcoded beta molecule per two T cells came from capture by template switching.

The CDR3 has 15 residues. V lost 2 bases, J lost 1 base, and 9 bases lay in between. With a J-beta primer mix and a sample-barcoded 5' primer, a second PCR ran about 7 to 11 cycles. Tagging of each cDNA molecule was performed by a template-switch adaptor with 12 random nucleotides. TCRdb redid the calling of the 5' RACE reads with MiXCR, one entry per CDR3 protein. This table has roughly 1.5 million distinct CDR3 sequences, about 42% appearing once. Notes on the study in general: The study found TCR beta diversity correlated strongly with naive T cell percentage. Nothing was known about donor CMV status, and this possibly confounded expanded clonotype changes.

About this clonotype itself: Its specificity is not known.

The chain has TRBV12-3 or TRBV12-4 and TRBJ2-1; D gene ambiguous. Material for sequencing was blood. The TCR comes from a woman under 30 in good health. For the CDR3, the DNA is TGTGCCAGCAGTTTAAGAGCACAGTCCTACAATGAGCAGTTCTTC. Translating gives CASSLRAQSYNEQFF.